These 21 T cell receptor beta chains share one sample of origin, sequenced in a study of T cells in tumors after PD-1 blockade. Repertoires were generated with immunoSEQ multiplex PCR, while TCRdb's copy carries only in-frame clones and drops some. The sample carries more than 14,000 clones, roughly 80% recorded once. Sequencing used PBMCs, obtained after anti-PD-1 treatment. These receptors came from a human donor with basal cell carcinoma.

V usage is TRBV7-9 and J usage is TRBJ2-5; TRBD2 matches 13 bases. Germline loops: CDR1 SEHNR, CDR2 FQNEAQ (reference sequence). CDR3 length equals 16 residues. V trimming: 1 base; J trimming: 5 bases; junction bases outside the gene matches: 4. CDR3 amino acids: CASSLGTSGSYETQYF. The CDR3 DNA sequence: TGTGCCAGCAGCTTAGGGACTAGCGGGAGTTATGAGACCCAGTACTTC.

The chain joins TRBV7-3 to TRBJ2-3, with 13 bases aligning to TRBD2. The CDR3 has 16 amino acids. With 5 bases clipped from V and 4 bases from J, the junction kept 6 bases outside the gene matches. Germline V lookup: CDR1 SGHTA, CDR2 FQGTGA. CDR3 coding DNA: TGTGCCAGCAGCCAGGGACTAGCGGGGAACGCAGATACGCAGTATTTT. Translated, it gives CASSQGLAGNADTQYF.

This chain uses TRBV3-1 (or the pseudogene TRBV3-2) with TRBJ2-1; 11 bases line up with TRBD2. V shed 3 bases, J shed 7 bases, and the junction held 8 bases outside the gene matches. Germline V gives CDR1 LGHDT, CDR2 YNNKEL (reference sequence). The CDR3 runs 16 residues. The CDR3 sequence is CASSHEPASGRNEQFF. CDR3 DNA sequence: TGTGCCAGCAGCCACGAACCAGCTAGCGGGAGGAATGAGCAGTTCTTC.

The chain combines TRBV5-1 with TRBJ2-1, with TRBD1 matching over 7 bases. Germline V gene lookup returns CDR1 SGHRS and CDR2 YFSETQ. The CDR3 covers 14 residues. Germline trimming cut 4 bases from V and 6 bases from J; bases unmatched to any gene: 7. The CDR3 bases are TGCGCCAGCAGCCCCGGGACAGTCGGCAATGAGCAGTTCTTC. Its protein product is CASSPGTVGNEQFF.

This chain uses TRBV5-1 with TRBJ1-4; 8 bases agree with TRBD1. The CDR3 has 15 residues. The V segment lost 3 bases and the J segment 4 bases; nucleotides outside the gene matches: 5. Germline CDR1 and CDR2: SGHRS and YFSETQ. This CDR3 reads CASSYTGGDNEKLFF. As DNA, the CDR3 is TGCGCCAGCAGCTACACAGGGGGGGATAATGAAAAACTGTTTTTT.

The rearrangement uses TRBV5-4 and TRBJ2-2; possible D gene TRBD1, 6 bases. Germline CDR1 and CDR2: SGHNT and YYREEE (reference sequence). The ends were cut back, 0 bases at V and 3 bases at J, with 12 bases in the middle. CDR3 size: 16 residues. The CDR3 DNA reads TGTGCCAGCAGCTTGGTCAGGGGAACGGACACCGGGGAGCTGTTTTTT. As protein: CASSLVRGTDTGELFF.

The chain couples TRBV9 to TRBJ2-5; possible D gene TRBD1, 5 bases. CDR3 length: 13 amino acids. In germline, CDR1 is SGDLS, CDR2 YYNGEE. V was clipped by 0 bases and J by 6 bases, with 9 bases between them. The CDR3, as DNA: TGTGCCAGCAGCGTAGAGGGGTTGAAGACCCAGTACTTC. Its protein is CASSVEGLKTQYF. Full variable domain (outside the CDR3, taken from reference TRBV9 and TRBJ2-5): DSGVTQTPKHLITATGQRVTLRCSPRSGDLSVYWYQQSLDQGLQFLIQYYNGEERAKGNILERFSAQQFPDLHSELNLSSLELGDSALYFCASSVEGLKTQYFGPGTRLLVL.

This clone was seen a few times. The sample carries other DNA sequences with the same CDR3. The V gene is TRBV2, the J gene TRBJ2-1, with a tentative D call TRBD2 (7 bases). Trimming pared 3 bases from V and 0 bases from J, leaving 21 bases between. CDR1 and CDR2 (germline): SNHLY, FYNNEI. The length of the CDR3 is 19 residues. The CDR3 loop is CASSDGGARVGSSYNEQFF. CDR3 nucleotide sequence: TGTGCCAGCAGTGATGGGGGGGCGCGGGTGGGGAGCTCCTACAATGAGCAGTTCTTC.

This sequence joins TRBV28 and TRBJ2-7; 7 nucleotides align to TRBD1. With V trimmed by 7 bases and J by 5 bases, 14 bases remained unmatched. Germline loops: CDR1 MDHEN, CDR2 SYDVKM. The CDR3 extends over 15 amino acids. This CDR3 is CASNSDAGGIDEQYF. The CDR3, as DNA: TGTGCCAGCAATTCAGATGCAGGGGGTATCGACGAGCAGTACTTC. Full variable domain (outside the CDR3, taken from reference TRBV28 and TRBJ2-7): DVKVTQSSRYLVKRTGEKVFLECVQDMDHENMFWYRQDPGLGLRLIYFSYDVKMKEKGDIPEGYSVSREKKERFSLILESASTNQTSMYLCASNSDAGGIDEQYFGPGTRLTVT.

V is TRBV3-1 (or the pseudogene TRBV3-2) and J is TRBJ2-1; D is possibly TRBD2 (5 bases). V was shortened by 4 bases and J by 7 bases, with 23 bases between the two germline ends. The germline gives CDR1 LGHDT, CDR2 YNNKEL (reference sequence). The CDR3 has 17 residues. CDR3: CASSRGWASRSSNEQFF. CDR3 sequence (DNA): TGTGCCAGCAGCCGCGGGTGGGCTAGCCGATCATCAAATGAGCAGTTCTTC.

This chain links TRBV10-3 with TRBJ2-5, with a possible D match to TRBD1 (6 bases). Trimming removed 2 bases at V and 5 bases at J, with 15 bases between. This CDR3 is 15 amino acids long. The germline gives CDR1 ENHRY, CDR2 SYGVKD. The CDR3 loop is CAISEGVRGGETQYF. The CDR3 DNA is TGTGCCATCAGTGAGGGGGTCAGGGGTGGCGAGACCCAGTACTTC.

This rearrangement joins TRBV5-1 to TRBJ2-2, with 7 positions matching TRBD2. The CDR3 sequence is 14 residues long. Germline V gene data show CDR1 as SGHRS and CDR2 as YFSETQ. The V gene end was trimmed by 4 bases and the J gene end by 5 bases; junction bases not matched to a gene: 5. The CDR3 loop is CASSRTSSTGELFF. The CDR3 nucleotides read TGCGCCAGCAGCCGGACTAGTTCGACCGGGGAGCTGTTTTTT.

This clone was seen a few times. The chain links TRBV6-4 to TRBJ2-3, with D tentatively TRBD1 (5 bases). Germline V lookup: CDR1 MRHNA, CDR2 SNTAGT. CDR3 length: 13 residues. Trimming removed 3 bases from V and 4 bases from J, with 8 bases in between. CDR3 bases: TGTGCCAGCAGTGAAGGGGATTCAGATACGCAGTATTTT. It specifies CASSEGDSDTQYF.

The V and J genes are TRBV6-6 and TRBJ2-3; 10 nucleotides line up with TRBD2. Losses at the gene ends were 4 bases for V and 7 bases for J; bases not matched to a gene: 5. Germline lookup yields CDR1 MNHNY and CDR2 SVGAGI (reference sequence). The CDR3 covers 14 residues. The CDR3 loop reads CASSFGLAENTQYF. The CDR3 DNA reads TGTGCCAGCAGTTTTGGACTAGCGGAGAATACGCAGTATTTT.

This chain connects TRBV5-1 to TRBJ1-2; no clear D gene. V shed 0 bases and J shed 6 bases, with 15 bases lying between them. The germline V gene encodes CDR1 SGHRS and CDR2 YFSETQ. This CDR3 is 15 amino acids long. As DNA, the CDR3 is TGCGCCAGCAGCTTGGGTGCAGCAGGCCTCAATGGCTACACCTTC. Translated: CASSLGAAGLNGYTF.

The chain links TRBV5-5 to TRBJ2-4; D not certain. There are 13 residues in the CDR3. Germline V gene lookup returns CDR1 SGHKS and CDR2 YYEKEE (reference sequence). Trimming removed 2 bases from V and 5 bases from J, with 8 bases in between. CDR3 amino acids: CASSLGSENIQYF. The CDR3 DNA sequence: TGTGCCAGCAGCTTAGGCAGCGAAAACATTCAGTACTTC.

This clone was found a few times. The rearrangement joins TRBV3-1 (or the pseudogene TRBV3-2) to TRBJ2-7; D gene uncertain. Trimming took 2 bases from V and 0 from J, leaving 5 bases between them. The CDR3 is 13 amino acids. Germline-derived CDR1 and CDR2 are LGHDT and YNNKEL (reference sequence). DNA of the CDR3: TGTGCCAGCAGCCAACTAAGCTCCTACGAGCAGTACTTC. Translation gives CASSQLSSYEQYF.

V is TRBV10-3 and J is TRBJ2-3; D may be TRBD2 (6 bases). Germline V lookup: CDR1 ENHRY, CDR2 SYGVKD. This CDR3 has 13 amino acids. V lost 6 bases to trimming and J lost 4 bases, with 11 bases between them. The CDR3 is CAISGPGADTQYF. Written as DNA, the CDR3 is TGTGCCATCAGCGGGCCGGGGGCAGATACGCAGTATTTT.

The chain links TRBV2 to TRBJ2-1; TRBD2 matches 9 bases. From germline, CDR1 is SNHLY and CDR2 FYNNEI. The CDR3 loop spans 19 amino acids. CDR3 region: CPRSDGWAREGSSYNEQFF. The DNA of the CDR3 is TGTCCCCGCAGTGACGGGTGGGCGCGGGAGGGGAGCTCCTACAATGAGCAGTTCTTC.

The chain recombines TRBV27 with TRBJ2-5, with TRBD2 as a possible D gene (6 bases). Trimming removed 6 bases from V and 4 bases from J, with 12 bases in between. CDR3 length: 13 amino acids. Germline CDR1 MNHEY, CDR2 SMNVEV (reference sequence). The CDR3 bases are TGTGCCAGCAGAGCGGGCTTTGCAGAGACCCAGTACTTC. It specifies CASRAGFAETQYF.

The chain carries TRBV5-1 and TRBJ2-3, with TRBD2 matching 10 bases. Looked up from germline, CDR1 is SGHRS and CDR2 is YFSETQ. The CDR3 runs 15 residues. After removal of 3 bases from V and 3 bases from J, the junction contained 4 bases not matched to a gene. The CDR3 sequence: CASSYLAGVTDTQYF. CDR3 nucleotides: TGCGCCAGCAGCTACCTAGCGGGAGTGACAGATACGCAGTATTTT.